The present TCR beta chain was sequenced within a study of CD8+ T cells in alopecia areata (dated by TCRdb to the late 2010s). The study in broad terms: The treated patients, all with moderate-to-severe alopecia areata, were enrolled in an open-label pilot trial of oral tofacitinib given at 5 to 10 mg twice daily. Patients received tofacitinib for 6 to 18 months and were then followed off drug for 6 months to check for delayed response and recurrence. In both human patients and the C3H/HeJ mouse model, the study applied high-throughput TCRbeta sequencing to look at T cell clonal expansion in alopecia areata. In humans, TCRbeta sequencing was performed on scalp tissue and on sorted CD4+ and CD8+ peripheral blood T cells from healthy controls and from patients with patchy or totalis/universalis alopecia areata. Biopsies were taken from tofacitinib-treated patients at baseline and at 4 and 24 weeks of treatment, and a later scalp biopsy was taken in several of the tofacitinib-treated patients. Scalp clonality was compared across normal scalp (n=4), patchy alopecia areata scalp (n=8), and alopecia totalis/universalis scalp (n=8). The RNA source kit depended on sample type: the PAXgene miRNA kit for fixed scalp, the miRNeasy kit for PBMCs, and the RNeasy kit for mouse skin. immunoSEQ multiplex PCR using 35 Vbeta forward primers and 13 Jbeta reverse primers was used to amplify TCRbeta CDR3 regions.

Libraries were constructed by the immunoSEQ multiplex PCR assay. For TCR sequencing, RNA was extracted from every sample and reverse transcribed into cDNA to serve as template. First-strand cDNA was synthesized using SuperScript III with a 2:1 mix of oligo-dT and random hexamers. A synthetic immune receptor repertoire was used to measure amplification bias, and any remaining bias was corrected computationally. Per the source publication's procedure: Raw reads were preprocessed to remove errors, and CDR3 was defined by IMGT conventions from the conserved cysteine to phenylalanine. Clonality was computed as 1 minus the Shannon entropy, with the entropy normalized by log2 of the number of productive unique TCRs. Whether each scalp clone was CD4 or CD8 was inferred by checking scalp TCRbeta sequences against the CD4 and CD8 repertoires from sorted blood. This is the immuneACCESS table as TCRdb keeps it, with only in-frame sequences that have V and J called. A part of the clones is gone; compared with another copy, unresolved V genes explain less than half, and the rest is unexplained. V, J and clone size derive from that table, while D and trimming were established from the DNA sequence. The sample table contains 90,000 to 100,000 clones; only one count was recorded for 41% of them. 1% to 1.5% of the sample rests with the top ten.

Lesional scalp punch biopsies and peripheral blood were collected from alopecia areata patients. After PBMCs were isolated by density centrifugation and stained for CD3, CD4 and CD8, a FACSAria was used to sort CD4+ and CD8+ T cells. Note on this clone: Its antigen remains unidentified. No base quality information exists; no much larger clone differs at one position.

At the junction V is shortened by 1 base and J by 2 bases; bases outside the gene matches: 7. CDR1 and CDR2, per the germline V gene, are SGHRS and YFSETQ. From its cysteine to its phenylalanine, the CDR3 spans 16 amino acids. Just the 48-base CDR3 DNA is kept, in frame starting at base 1. What the research found in general, with its limitations: Scalp TCR repertoire analysis is complicated because resident alphabeta T cells in normal human skin are also sequenced, whereas mouse skin is dominated by gammadelta T cells. Compared with mice, TCR sequences shared between patients were less clear, possibly partly because of HLA diversity across the patient population. Compared with normal scalp, lesional scalp, particularly in alopecia totalis/universalis, had higher clonality and more expanded CD8+ clones, which suggests antigenic drive.

Rearrangement joined TRBV5-1 to TRBJ2-5; 8 middle bases align to TRBD1. The sequencing sample was made of CD4+ T cells sorted from blood. This clonotype was sampled from a human donor with alopecia areata. The CDR3 reads as follows: CASSLYRTGRQETQYF. Read as DNA, the sequence is TGCGCCAGCAGCTTGTACCGGACAGGGAGGCAAGAGACCCAGTACTTC.